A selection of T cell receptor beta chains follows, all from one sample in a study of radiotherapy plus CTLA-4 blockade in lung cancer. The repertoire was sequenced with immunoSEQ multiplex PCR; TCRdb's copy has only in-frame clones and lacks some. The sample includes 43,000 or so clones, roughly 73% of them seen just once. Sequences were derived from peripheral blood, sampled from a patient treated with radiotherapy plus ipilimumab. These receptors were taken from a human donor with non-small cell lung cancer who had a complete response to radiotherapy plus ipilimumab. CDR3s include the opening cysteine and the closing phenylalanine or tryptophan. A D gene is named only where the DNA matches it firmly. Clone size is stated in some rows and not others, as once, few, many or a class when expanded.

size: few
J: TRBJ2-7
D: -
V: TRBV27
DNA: TGTGCCAGCAGTTTACGACCGGGACAAACCTACGAGCAGTACTTC
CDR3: CASSLRPGQTYEQYF

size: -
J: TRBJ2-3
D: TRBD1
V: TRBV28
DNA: TGTGCCAGCAGCTCGACTGCCCCTTTACGGACAGGGTTCTTGACAGATACGCAGTATTTT
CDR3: CASSSTAPLRTGFLTDTQYF

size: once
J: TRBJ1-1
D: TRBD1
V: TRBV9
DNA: TGTGCCAGCAGCCCGACGGGACAGAACCAGAACACTGAAGCTTTCTTT
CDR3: CASSPTGQNQNTEAFF

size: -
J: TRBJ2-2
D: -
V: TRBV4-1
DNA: TGCGCCAGCAGGCCAGCGCTCAACACCGGGGAGCTGTTTTTT
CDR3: CASRPALNTGELFF

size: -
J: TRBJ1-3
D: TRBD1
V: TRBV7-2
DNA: TGTGCCAGCAGCTTAGTACCGGGACAGGGGTACTCTGGAAACACCATATATTTT
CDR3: CASSLVPGQGYSGNTIYF

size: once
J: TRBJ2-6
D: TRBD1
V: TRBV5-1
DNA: TGCGCCAGCAGCACGGGACAGCCCGACTCTGGGGCCAACGTCCTGACTTTC
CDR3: CASSTGQPDSGANVLTF

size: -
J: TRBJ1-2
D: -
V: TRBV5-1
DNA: TGCGCCAGCAGCTCTGGGTGGAGTCTTAACTATGGCTACACCTTC
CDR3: CASSSGWSLNYGYTF

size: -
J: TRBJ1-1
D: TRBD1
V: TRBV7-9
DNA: TGTGCCAGCAGCACTACCGGGACAGACTACACTGAAGCTTTCTTT
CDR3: CASSTTGTDYTEAFF

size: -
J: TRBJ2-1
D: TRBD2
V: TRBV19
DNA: TGTGCCAGTAGTCTCGGGGGACTAGTCTTTTCCTACAATGAGCAGTTCTTC
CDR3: CASSLGGLVFSYNEQFF

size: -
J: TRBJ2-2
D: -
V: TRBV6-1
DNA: TGTGCCAGCAGTGGAGCGAACTATTACACCGGGGAGCTGTTTTTT
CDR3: CASSGANYYTGELFF

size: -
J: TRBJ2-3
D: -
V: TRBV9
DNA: TGTGCCAGCAGCGCCACTCCTAGCGGCACAGATACGCAGTATTTT
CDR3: CASSATPSGTDTQYF

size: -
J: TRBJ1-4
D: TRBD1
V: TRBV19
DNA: TGTGCCAGTAGTATTTGGGACAGGGAGGGGAATCGACTGTTTTTT
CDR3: CASSIWDREGNRLFF

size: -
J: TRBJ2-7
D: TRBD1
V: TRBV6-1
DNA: TGTGCCAGCAGTTTGGGACAGGGAGGCTCCTACGAGCAGTACTTC
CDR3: CASSLGQGGSYEQYF

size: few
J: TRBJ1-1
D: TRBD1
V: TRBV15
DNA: TGTGCCACCAGCAGAGATTTGGACAGGGTGGACACTGAAGCTTTCTTT
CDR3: CATSRDLDRVDTEAFF

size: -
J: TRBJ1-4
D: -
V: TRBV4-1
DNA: TGCGCCAGCAGCCAAACAGGGTTTTGGAATGAAAAACTGTTTTTT
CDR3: CASSQTGFWNEKLFF

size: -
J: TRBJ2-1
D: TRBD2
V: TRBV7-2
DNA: TGTGCCACCACGGGACTAGCGGGGGGGCTCAACTACAATGAGCAGTTCTTC
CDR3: CATTGLAGGLNYNEQFF

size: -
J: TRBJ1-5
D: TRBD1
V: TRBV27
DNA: TGTGCCACCGCGGACAGGGGACTTAGCAATCAGCCCCAGCATTTT
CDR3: CATADRGLSNQPQHF

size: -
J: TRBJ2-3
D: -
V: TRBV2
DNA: TGTGCCAGCAGTGAAGTTCAACCCCACCTAACTAGCACAGATACGCAGTATTTT
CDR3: CASSEVQPHLTSTDTQYF

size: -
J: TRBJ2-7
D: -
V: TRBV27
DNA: TGTGCCAGCAGTTCCAAATCAACAGCTTTCGAGCAGTACTTC
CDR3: CASSSKSTAFEQYF

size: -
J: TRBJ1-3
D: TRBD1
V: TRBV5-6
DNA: TGTGCCAGCAGCTTCCCGGGACAGGCCGGAAACACCATATATTTT
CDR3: CASSFPGQAGNTIYF

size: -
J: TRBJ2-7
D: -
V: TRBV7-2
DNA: TGTGCCAGCAGCTCCGGACTAAACTACGAGCAGTACTTC
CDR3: CASSSGLNYEQYF

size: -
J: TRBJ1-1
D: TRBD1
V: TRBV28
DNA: TGTGCCAGCAGTTTATCCGGGACAGGGCAGGAAGCTTTCTTT
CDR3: CASSLSGTGQEAFF

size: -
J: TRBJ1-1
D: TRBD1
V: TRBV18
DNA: TGTGCCAGCTCCTTGGGACAGCAGAGAATGAACACTGAAGCTTTCTTT
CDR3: CASSLGQQRMNTEAFF

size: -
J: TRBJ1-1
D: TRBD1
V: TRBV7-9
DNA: TGTGCCAGCAGCCCCGACAGGGGGAGAGGGCCTGAAGCTTTCTTT
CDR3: CASSPDRGRGPEAFF

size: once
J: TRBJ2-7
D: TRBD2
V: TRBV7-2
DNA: TGTGCCAGCAGCTTAGGCCAGCGGGGGTCCTACGAGCAGTACTTC
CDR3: CASSLGQRGSYEQYF

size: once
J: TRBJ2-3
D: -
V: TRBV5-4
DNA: TGTGCCAGCAGCTGGGGAACAGGGTTCCGGGATACGCAGTATTTT
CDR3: CASSWGTGFRDTQYF

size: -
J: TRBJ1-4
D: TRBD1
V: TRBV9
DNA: TGTGCCAGCAGCGGGAGGGGGCATGGTGAAAAACTGTTTTTT
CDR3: CASSGRGHGEKLFF

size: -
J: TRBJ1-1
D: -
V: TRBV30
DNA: TGTGCCTGGACCCCCCTCTGGGGGCGCGAGTCTCAGGCTTTCTTT
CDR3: CAWTPLWGRESQAFF

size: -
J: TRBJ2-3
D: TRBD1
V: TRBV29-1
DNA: TGCAGCGATATGGACAGGAACACAGATACGCAGTATTTT
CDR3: CSDMDRNTDTQYF

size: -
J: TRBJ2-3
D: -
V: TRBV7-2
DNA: TGTGCCAGCAGCCTCAACTCGGGAGTCGGGACAGATACGCAGTATTTT
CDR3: CASSLNSGVGTDTQYF

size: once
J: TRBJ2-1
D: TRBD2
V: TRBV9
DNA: TGTGCCAGCAGCGTAGACCCTGGGACTAGCGGGAGGGGCAATGAGCAGTTCTTC
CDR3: CASSVDPGTSGRGNEQFF

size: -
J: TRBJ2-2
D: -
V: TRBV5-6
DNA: TGTGCCAGCAGCTTGGCCTTCTGGAGGAGGAACACCGGGGAGCTGTTTTTT
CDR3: CASSLAFWRRNTGELFF

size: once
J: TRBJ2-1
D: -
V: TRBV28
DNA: TGTGCCAGCAGTTTATACCCAGGGGACACATACAATGAGCAGTTCTTC
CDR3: CASSLYPGDTYNEQFF

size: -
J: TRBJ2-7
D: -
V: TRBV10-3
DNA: TGTGCCATCAGTGGTCACGGGGGAAGCGAGCAGTACTTC
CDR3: CAISGHGGSEQYF

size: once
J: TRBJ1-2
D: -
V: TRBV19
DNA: TGTGCCAGTAGTATATGGGACACAACTAACTATGGCTACACCTTC
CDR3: CASSIWDTTNYGYTF

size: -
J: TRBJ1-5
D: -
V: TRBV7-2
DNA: TGTGCCAGCAGCTTAGTGGGGGGGGCAAGCAATCAGCCCCAGCATTTT
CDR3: CASSLVGGASNQPQHF

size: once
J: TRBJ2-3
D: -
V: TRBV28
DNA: TGTGCCAGCACGGAGGCAGGGGTCGCAGATACGCAGTATTTT
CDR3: CASTEAGVADTQYF

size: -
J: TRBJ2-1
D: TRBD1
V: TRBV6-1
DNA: TGTGCCAGCAGCGCGAGGAGGACAGGGGATGAGCAGTTCTTC
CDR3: CASSARRTGDEQFF

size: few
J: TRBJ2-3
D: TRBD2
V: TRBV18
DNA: TGTGCCAGCTCACCGGGACTAGCGGGGGCCAGCACAGATACGCAGTATTTT
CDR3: CASSPGLAGASTDTQYF

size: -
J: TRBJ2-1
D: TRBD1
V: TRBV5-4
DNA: TGTGCCAGCAGCAACCGGGACAGGGGGTCCAATGAGCAGTTCTTC
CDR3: CASSNRDRGSNEQFF

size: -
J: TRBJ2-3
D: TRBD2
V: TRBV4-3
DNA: TGCGCCAGCAGCCAAGATGCGGGGAGGGCGGCAGATACGCAGTATTTT
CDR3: CASSQDAGRAADTQYF

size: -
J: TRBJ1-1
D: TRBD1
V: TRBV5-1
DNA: TGCGCCAGCAGCTCCGGGACAGGGCTCGCCACTGAAGCTTTCTTT
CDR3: CASSSGTGLATEAFF

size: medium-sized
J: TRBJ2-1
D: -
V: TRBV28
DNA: TGTGCCAGCATGCGGTACAATGAGCAGTTCTTC
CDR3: CASMRYNEQFF

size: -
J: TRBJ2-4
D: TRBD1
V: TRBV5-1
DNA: TGCGCCAGCAGCCACCAAGACAGGGAAAACATTCAGTACTTC
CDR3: CASSHQDRENIQYF

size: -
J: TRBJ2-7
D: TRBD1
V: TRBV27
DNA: TGTGCCAGCAGTCGGACAGGGGGATCCTACGAGCAGTACTTC
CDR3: CASSRTGGSYEQYF

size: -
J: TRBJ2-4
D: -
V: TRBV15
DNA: TGTGCCACCGCCCCCGACAGAAACATTCAGTACTTC
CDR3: CATAPDRNIQYF

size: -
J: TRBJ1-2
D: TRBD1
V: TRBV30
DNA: TGTGCCTGGAGTGCCACAGGGGCGGTTGGCTACACCTTC
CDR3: CAWSATGAVGYTF

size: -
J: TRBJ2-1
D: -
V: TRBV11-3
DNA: TGTGCCAGCAGCTCCGAGGGGGCGGGAAGGGATGAGCAGTTCTTC
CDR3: CASSSEGAGRDEQFF

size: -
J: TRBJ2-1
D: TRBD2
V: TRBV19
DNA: TGTGCCAGTAGGCGGGGGGGAGAGCAGTTCTTC
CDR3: CASRRGGEQFF

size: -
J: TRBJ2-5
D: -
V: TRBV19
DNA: TGTGCCAGTAGTATCCCCCCACGGGAGACCCAGTACTTC
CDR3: CASSIPPRETQYF

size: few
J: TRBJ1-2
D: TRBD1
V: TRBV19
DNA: TGTGCCAGTAGTTTGCGACAGGGGGCGAACTATGGCTACACCTTC
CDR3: CASSLRQGANYGYTF

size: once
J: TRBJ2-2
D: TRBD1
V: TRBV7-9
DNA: TGTGCCAGCAGCTCAGCGAGGGGGCTGAACACCGGGGAGCTGTTTTTT
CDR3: CASSSARGLNTGELFF

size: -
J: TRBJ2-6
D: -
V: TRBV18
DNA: TGTGCCAGCTCACCAATGGGGGGATCCGGGGCCAACGTCCTGACTTTC
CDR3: CASSPMGGSGANVLTF

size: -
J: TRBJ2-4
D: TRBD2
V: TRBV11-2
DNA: TGTGCCAGCAGCCGTTGGTCCCCTAGCGGGAGTTATCAACGAAACATTCAGTACTTC
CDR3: CASSRWSPSGSYQRNIQYF